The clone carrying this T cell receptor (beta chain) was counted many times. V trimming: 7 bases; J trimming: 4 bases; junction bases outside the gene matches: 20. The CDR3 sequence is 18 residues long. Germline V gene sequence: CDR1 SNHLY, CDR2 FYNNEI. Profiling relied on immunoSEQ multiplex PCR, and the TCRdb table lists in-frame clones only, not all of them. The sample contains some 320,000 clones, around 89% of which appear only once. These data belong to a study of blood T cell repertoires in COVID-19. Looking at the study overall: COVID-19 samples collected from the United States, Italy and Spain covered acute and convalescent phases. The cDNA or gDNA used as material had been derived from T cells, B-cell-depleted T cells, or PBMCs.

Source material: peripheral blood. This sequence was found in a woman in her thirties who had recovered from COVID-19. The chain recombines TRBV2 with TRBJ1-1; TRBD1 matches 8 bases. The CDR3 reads CASTLPATGEVRSTEAFF. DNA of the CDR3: TGTGCCAGCACCCTACCCGCGACAGGGGAGGTGAGAAGCACTGAAGCTTTCTTT.